This entry concerns a single T cell receptor (beta chain). The antigen is not known. The sample comes from a study of cytomegalovirus exposure and HLA in healthy donors. Study-wide findings and caveats: Listed as cytomegalovirus-associated were roughly 180 TCR beta chains. Across donors, sequencing depth was assumed by presence/absence analyses to be roughly uniform. A later analysis found that most CMV-associated TCR beta chains appeared HLA-restricted.

The PCR employed 60 Vbeta primers together with 13 Jbeta primers. The table came from immunoSEQ multiplex PCR; TCRdb's copy has only in-frame clones and leaves some out. The profile covers around 200,000 clones, with roughly four fifths appearing a single time and less than 4% taken by the ten largest. Sample: PBMCs. The source of this sequence is a woman aged 25-40 years in good health and CMV-seropositive.

This chain's CDR3 is CASSSGGTSDYTGELFF. CDR3 in DNA: TGTGCCAGCAGCTCAGGGGGGACTAGCGACTACACCGGGGAGCTGTTTTTT. The chain links TRBV11-3 to TRBJ2-2; 10 nucleotides agree with TRBD2. Per germline, CDR1 SGHNT and CDR2 YENEEA. This CDR3 has 17 residues. After removal of 4 bases from V and 3 bases from J, the junction contained 8 bases not matched to a gene.